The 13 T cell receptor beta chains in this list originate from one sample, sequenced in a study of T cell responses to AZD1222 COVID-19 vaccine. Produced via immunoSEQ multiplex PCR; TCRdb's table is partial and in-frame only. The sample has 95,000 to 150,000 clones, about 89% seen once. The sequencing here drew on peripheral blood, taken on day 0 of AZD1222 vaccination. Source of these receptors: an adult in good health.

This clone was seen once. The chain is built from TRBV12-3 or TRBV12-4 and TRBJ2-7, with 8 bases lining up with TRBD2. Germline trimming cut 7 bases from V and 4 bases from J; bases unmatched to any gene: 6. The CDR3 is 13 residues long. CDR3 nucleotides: TGTGCCAGCACCCGCCGCGGGGGGTACGAGCAGTACTTC. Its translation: CASTRRGGYEQYF.

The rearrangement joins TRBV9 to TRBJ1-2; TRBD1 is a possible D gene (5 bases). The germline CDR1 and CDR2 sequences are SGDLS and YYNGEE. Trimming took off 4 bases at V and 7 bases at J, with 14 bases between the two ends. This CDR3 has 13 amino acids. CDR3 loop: CASSSDSEVGYTF. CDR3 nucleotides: TGTGCCAGCAGCTCTGACAGTGAGGTTGGCTACACCTTC.

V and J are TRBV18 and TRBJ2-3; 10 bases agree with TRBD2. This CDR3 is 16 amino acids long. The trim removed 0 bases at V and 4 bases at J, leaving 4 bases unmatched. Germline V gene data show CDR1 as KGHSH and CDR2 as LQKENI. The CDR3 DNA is TGTGCCAGCTCACCACCGGCTAGCGGGAGCCCAGATACGCAGTATTTT. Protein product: CASSPPASGSPDTQYF. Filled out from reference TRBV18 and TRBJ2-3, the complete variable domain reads NAGVMQNPRHLVRRRGQEARLRCSPMKGHSHVYWYRQLPEEGLKFMVYLQKENIIDESGMPKERFSAEFPKEGPSILRIQQVVRGDSAAYFCASSPPASGSPDTQYFGPGTRLTVL.

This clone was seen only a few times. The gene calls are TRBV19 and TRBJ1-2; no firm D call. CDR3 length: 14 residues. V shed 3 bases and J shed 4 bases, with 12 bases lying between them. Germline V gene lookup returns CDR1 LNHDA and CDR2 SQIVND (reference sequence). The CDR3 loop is CASSMGRMVYGYTF. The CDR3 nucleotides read TGTGCCAGTAGTATGGGGAGGATGGTCTATGGCTACACCTTC.

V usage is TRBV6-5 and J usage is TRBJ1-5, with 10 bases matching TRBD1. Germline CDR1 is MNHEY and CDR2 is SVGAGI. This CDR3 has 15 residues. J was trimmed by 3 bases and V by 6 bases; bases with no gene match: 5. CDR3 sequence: CASSLGQGNNQPQHF. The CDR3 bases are TGTGCCAGCAGCCTGGGACAGGGGAACAATCAGCCCCAGCATTTT.

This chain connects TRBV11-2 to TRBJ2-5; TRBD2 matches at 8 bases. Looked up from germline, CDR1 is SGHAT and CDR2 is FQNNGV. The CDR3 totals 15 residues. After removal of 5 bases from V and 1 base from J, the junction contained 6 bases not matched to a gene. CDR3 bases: TGTGCCAGCAGCGATACTAGCGGCACCCAAGAGACCCAGTACTTC. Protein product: CASSDTSGTQETQYF. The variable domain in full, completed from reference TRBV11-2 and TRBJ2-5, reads EAGVAQSPRYKIIEKRQSVAFWCNPISGHATLYWYQQILGQGPKLLIQFQNNGVVDDSQLPKDRFSAERLKGVDSTLKIQPAKLEDSAVYLCASSDTSGTQETQYFGPGTRLLVL.

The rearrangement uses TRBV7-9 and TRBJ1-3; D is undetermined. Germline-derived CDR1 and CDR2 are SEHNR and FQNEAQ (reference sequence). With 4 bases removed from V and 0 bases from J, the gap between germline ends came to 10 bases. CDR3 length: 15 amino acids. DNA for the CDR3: TGTGCCAGCAGCTCGTTTACGAACTCTGGAAACACCATATATTTT. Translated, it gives CASSSFTNSGNTIYF.

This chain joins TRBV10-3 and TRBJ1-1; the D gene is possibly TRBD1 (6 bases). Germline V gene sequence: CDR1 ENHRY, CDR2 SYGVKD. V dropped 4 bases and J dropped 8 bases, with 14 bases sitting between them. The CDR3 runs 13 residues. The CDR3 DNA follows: TGTGCCATCAGTGCGGCAGGGGAAAGGGAAGCTTTCTTT. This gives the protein CAISAAGEREAFF.

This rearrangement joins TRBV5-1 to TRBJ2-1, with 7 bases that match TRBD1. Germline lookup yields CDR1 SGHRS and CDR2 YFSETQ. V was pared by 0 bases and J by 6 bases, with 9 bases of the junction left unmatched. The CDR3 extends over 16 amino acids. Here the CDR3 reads CASSLGNRGLGNEQFF. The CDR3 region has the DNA TGCGCCAGCAGCTTGGGAAACAGGGGTCTAGGCAATGAGCAGTTCTTC.

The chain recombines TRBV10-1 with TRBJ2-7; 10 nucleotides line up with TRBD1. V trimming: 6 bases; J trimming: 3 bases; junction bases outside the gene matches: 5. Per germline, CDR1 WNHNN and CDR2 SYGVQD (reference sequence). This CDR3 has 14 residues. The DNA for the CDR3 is TGCGCCAGCAGCTGGGGGACAGGGGTCTACGAGCAGTACTTC. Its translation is CASSWGTGVYEQYF.

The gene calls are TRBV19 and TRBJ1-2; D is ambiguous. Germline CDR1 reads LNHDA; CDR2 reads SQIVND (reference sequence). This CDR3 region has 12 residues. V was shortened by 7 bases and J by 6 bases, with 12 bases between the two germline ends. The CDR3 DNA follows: TGTGCCAGTACCCCTTCGGGGAATGGCTACACCTTC. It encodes CASTPSGNGYTF.

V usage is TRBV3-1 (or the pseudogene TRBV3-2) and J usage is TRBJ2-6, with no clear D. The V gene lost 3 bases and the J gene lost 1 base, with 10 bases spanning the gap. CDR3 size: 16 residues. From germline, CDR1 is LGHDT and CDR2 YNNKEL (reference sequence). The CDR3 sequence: CASSHKSFSGANVLTF. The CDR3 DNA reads TGTGCCAGCAGCCACAAAAGTTTTTCTGGGGCCAACGTCCTGACTTTC.

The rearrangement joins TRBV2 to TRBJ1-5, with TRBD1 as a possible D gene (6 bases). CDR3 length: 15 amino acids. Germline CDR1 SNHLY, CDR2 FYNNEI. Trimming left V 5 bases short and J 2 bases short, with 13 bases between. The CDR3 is CASSSTGAGNQPQHF. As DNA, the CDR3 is TGTGCCAGCAGTTCGACAGGAGCGGGCAATCAGCCCCAGCATTTT.